The text below deals with one T cell receptor beta chain. The source of the sample is a study of T-cell reconstitution after alpha-beta-depleted transplantation in children. Germline CDR1 is ENHRY and CDR2 is SYGVKD. V was pared by 0 bases and J by 5 bases, with 6 bases between. The CDR3 has 13 residues. Library preparation (for TCRbeta) was performed with unique molecular identifiers. TCRdb re-derived calls from the PCR reads in MiXCR, one entry per CDR3 protein. The repertoire holds about 360,000 distinct CDR3 sequences, with approximately 12% as singletons. The clonotype comes from a human donor who donated a stem cell graft to a child with Fanconi anemia. The sequenced sample was PBMCs, obtained from the stem cell graft. The J gene is TRBJ2-3, the V gene TRBV10-3; D gene unclear. The CDR3 protein is CAISESIGDTQYF. CDR3 nucleotide sequence: TGTGCCATCAGTGAGTCGATCGGAGATACGCAGTATTTT.